The 25 T cell receptor beta chains in this list originate from one sample, sequenced in a study of molecular identifiers for immune sequencing clone quantification. TCRdb re-analysed the PCR reads in MiXCR, keeping a single row per CDR3 protein. The repertoire consists of around 43,000 distinct CDR3 sequences, with over 15% occurring once and the leading ten covering more than 0.95%. Source material: naive CD8+ T cells from blood, with Jurkat cell RNA spiked in. Subset meaning: FACS-sorted CD8+CD4-CCR7+CD45RA+ naive T cells. The receptors derive from a human donor in good health. Some libraries in this study had Jurkat cell RNA spiked in.

Comment on this clonotype: The CDR3 carries no conserved terminal phenylalanine or tryptophan, so it likely arises from a read error. The genes are TRBV6-5 and TRBJ1-5, with D hard to call. The CDR3 totals 20 residues. V dropped 5 bases and J dropped 0 bases, with 26 bases sitting between them. Germline V gene sequence: CDR1 MNHEY, CDR2 SVGAGI. CDR3 coding DNA: TGTGCCAGCAGTCACTACGCGACTCTCATAGTAATGAATAGCAATCAGCCCCAGCATTCT. As protein: CASSHYATLIVMNSNQPQHS.

About this clonotype: A read error may explain this, as a much larger clone is one base away. The V and J genes are TRBV6-2 or TRBV6-3 and TRBJ2-2; 9 nucleotides agree with TRBD2. The CDR3 covers 14 residues. CDR1 is MNHEY, CDR2 SVGEGT, per germline. The CDR3 DNA reads as TGTGCCAGCGCGGGGGGGCGGTCCACCGGGGAGCTGGTTTTT. It encodes CASAGGRSTGELVF.

In its sample, this clonotype was seen a few times. A much larger clone lies one base from this, so it may be a read error. V is TRBV3-1 and J is TRBJ1-5; no firm D call. Per germline, CDR1 LGHDT and CDR2 YNNKEL (reference sequence). This CDR3 spans 13 amino acids. The CDR3 nucleotides read TGTGCCAGCGGCCAAGGTCCACAGCAGCCCCAGCATTTT. This sequence encodes CASGQGPQQPQHF.

This clonotype was observed many times. The chain employs TRBV18 and TRBJ1-4; 7 bases align to TRBD1. In germline, CDR1 is KGHSH, CDR2 LQKENI. CDR3 length: 15 amino acids. Germline trimming cut 6 bases from V and 0 bases from J; bases unmatched to any gene: 4. CDR3 DNA: TGTGCCAGCTCCGGGACAGATTCAACTAATGAAAAACTGTTTTTT. This sequence encodes CASSGTDSTNEKLFF. The entire variable domain, with the rest obtained from reference TRBV18 and TRBJ1-4, is as follows: NAGVMQNPRHLVRRRGQEARLRCSPMKGHSHVYWYRQLPEEGLKFMVYLQKENIIDESGMPKERFSAEFPKEGPSILRIQQVVRGDSAAYFCASSGTDSTNEKLFFGSGTQLSVL.

A word on this clonotype: The junction departs from the called germline gene at one end, perhaps through a read error. V is TRBV19 and J is TRBJ2-7; a weak D match, TRBD1 (5 bases). Germline loops: CDR1 LNHDA, CDR2 SQIVND (reference sequence). The CDR3 runs to 15 residues. The CDR3 DNA reads TGTGCCAGTAGTATAGGGCAGGGCCTCTCCTACGGGCAGTACTTC. This codes for CASSIGQGLSYGQYF.

As regards this clonotype: The junction shows a germline mismatch at one end, possibly a read error. The CDR3 loop reads CSSSYSEVVGANVLTF. The CDR3, as DNA: TGTTCCAGCAGTTACTCAGAGGTCGTGGGGGCCAACGTCCTGACTTTC. This chain links TRBV6-2 or TRBV6-3 with TRBJ2-6; no clear D. The V gene's germline CDR1 is MNHEY and CDR2 SVGEGT. The CDR3 runs to 16 residues.

This clonotype was observed many times. CDR3 amino acids: CASSVGAGVLHLTDTQYF. CDR3 DNA sequence: TGTGCCAGCAGCGTAGGAGCGGGGGTACTACATCTCACAGATACGCAGTATTTT. This chain connects TRBV9 to TRBJ2-3, with 8 bases matching TRBD2. Unmatched junction bases numbered 11, after V lost 0 bases and J lost 2 bases. The CDR3 spans 18 residues. Germline CDR1 is SGDLS and CDR2 is YYNGEE.

In its sample, this clonotype was seen many times. This chain connects TRBV4-3 to TRBJ2-3; tentatively, D is TRBD1 (6 bases). The V gene's germline CDR1 is LGHNA and CDR2 YSLEER. There are 15 residues in the CDR3. Trimming shortened V by 2 bases and J by 4 bases, and 13 bases separated the two germline ends. The CDR3 reads CASSQSRGVPDTQYF. CDR3 DNA sequence: TGCGCCAGCAGCCAATCCAGGGGAGTACCAGATACGCAGTATTTT.

This clonotype was seen at least ten times. The V gene is TRBV2, the J gene TRBJ2-3; perhaps TRBD2 as D (5 bases). The CDR3 is made up of 15 amino acids. The V gene's germline CDR1 is SNHLY and CDR2 FYNNEI. With 6 bases removed from V and 2 bases from J, the gap between germline ends came to 15 bases. CDR3 protein: CASSDPGLNTDTQYF. The DNA of the CDR3 is TGTGCCAGCAGCGATCCAGGACTGAACACAGATACGCAGTATTTT.

At least ten counts were recorded for this clonotype. The V and J genes are TRBV27 and TRBJ2-5; D unresolved. Trimming took off 8 bases at V and 5 bases at J, with 15 bases between the two ends. This CDR3 contains 13 residues. Germline V gene data show CDR1 as MNHEY and CDR2 as SMNVEV (reference sequence). The CDR3 DNA reads as TGTGCCAGCCGCGCGCTTTCAGAGGAGACCCAGTACTTC. This codes for CASRALSEETQYF.

This clonotype was seen ten or more times. The rearrangement uses TRBV27 and TRBJ2-3, with unresolved D. V was pared by 4 bases and J by 2 bases, with 7 bases between. This CDR3 contains 13 residues. The germline CDR1 and CDR2 sequences are MNHEY and SMNVEV (reference sequence). The CDR3 loop reads CASSSGFTDTQYF. The CDR3 DNA sequence: TGTGCCAGCAGTTCCGGATTCACAGATACGCAGTATTTT.

This clonotype was detected many times. The chain recombines TRBV20-1 with TRBJ2-7; a possible D gene is TRBD2 (5 bases). The CDR3 has 14 residues. Germline values: CDR1 DFQATT, CDR2 SNEGSKA (reference sequence). The V and J ends lost 3 bases and 0 bases respectively, with 12 bases between them. The CDR3 DNA is TGCAGTGCTAGTTCTAGCCGCTACTCCTACGAGCAGTACTTC. Protein: CSASSSRYSYEQYF.

As to this clonotype: A much larger clone differs from this one at a single base, so this may be a read error. V and J are TRBV19 and TRBJ1-1; possible D gene TRBD1, 5 bases. V gave up 10 bases and J gave up 0 bases, with 24 bases separating them. CDR1 LNHDA and CDR2 SQIVND come from the germline V gene (reference sequence). The CDR3 runs to 17 residues. The CDR3 region has the DNA TGTGCCAATAGCCCCGGGACGCTGATTATAATGAACACTGAAGCTTTCTTT. This translates into CANSPGTLIIMNTEAFF.

In this sample, this clonotype turned up many times. The rearrangement links TRBV7-9 to TRBJ2-7; D not certain. Trimming took 5 bases from V and 0 from J, leaving 11 bases between them. There are 14 residues in the CDR3. In germline, CDR1 is SEHNR, CDR2 FQNEAQ (reference sequence). This CDR3 is CASSGAGSSYEQYF. The CDR3 DNA reads TGTGCCAGCAGCGGAGCAGGCAGCTCCTACGAGCAGTACTTC. The variable domain in full, with the rest retrieved from reference TRBV7-9 and TRBJ2-7, is DTGVSQNPRHKITKRGQNVTFRCDPISEHNRLYWYRQTLGQGPEFLTYFQNEAQLEKSRLLSDRFSAERPKGSFSTLEIQRTEQGDSAMYLCASSGAGSSYEQYFGPGTRLTVT.

This clonotype was detected many times. The chain links TRBV4-1 to TRBJ1-1; D is unclear. Per the germline V gene, CDR1 is MGHRA and CDR2 is YSYEKL. This CDR3 contains 17 residues. V was clipped by 1 base and J by 1 base, with 16 bases between them. The CDR3 coding sequence is TGCGCCAGCAGCCAAGTCACTAGGGTGATTGGGAACACTGAAGCTTTCTTT. It codes for CASSQVTRVIGNTEAFF.

This clonotype was seen repeatedly, ten times or more. The V and J genes are TRBV19 and TRBJ2-7; D gene uncertain. Germline-derived CDR1 and CDR2 are LNHDA and SQIVND (reference sequence). The CDR3 extends over 12 amino acids. Trimming took 5 bases from V and 0 from J, leaving 5 bases between them. CDR3 loop: CASSSSSYEQYF. Here the CDR3 DNA reads TGTGCCAGTAGTTCCAGCTCCTACGAGCAGTACTTC.

This clonotype is termed medium-sized. The V and J genes are TRBV30 and TRBJ2-7; the D gene is possibly TRBD2 (6 bases). Per germline, CDR1 GTSNPN and CDR2 SVGIG (reference sequence). Trimming removed 3 bases at V and 7 bases at J, with 16 bases between. The CDR3 totals 13 residues. CDR3 sequence reads: CAWSLRRGIEQYF. CDR3 sequence (DNA): TGTGCCTGGAGCCTCCGGCGGGGTATTGAGCAGTACTTC.

This clonotype was found many times. J is TRBJ2-7 and V is TRBV5-8, with 8 bases aligning to TRBD2. Germline CDR1 reads SGHTS; CDR2 reads YDEGEE. The CDR3 has 13 residues. V lost 4 bases to trimming and J lost 8 bases; unmatched junction nucleotides: 8. The CDR3 region is CASSEGLAEKQYF. The CDR3 DNA sequence: TGTGCCAGCAGCGAAGGACTAGCTGAAAAGCAGTACTTC.

This clonotype was counted many times. This sequence joins TRBV29-1 and TRBJ2-1, with D perhaps matching TRBD2 (5 bases). The CDR3 consists of 10 residues. Germline CDR1 and CDR2: SQVTM and ANQGSEA. The V and J ends lost 7 bases and 9 bases respectively, with 10 bases between them. In DNA form, the CDR3 reads TGCAGCGGGGTAGAGGGTGAGCAGTTCTTC. Protein: CSGVEGEQFF.

This clonotype was counted ten times or more. CDR3 DNA: TGTGCCAGCAGCCTGGACATTTACAATGAGCAGTTCTTC. The encoded protein is CASSLDIYNEQFF. The V and J genes are TRBV7-3 and TRBJ2-1; D possibly corresponds to TRBD1 (5 bases). CDR1 is SGHTA and CDR2 is FQGTGA in the germline V gene. The V end was cut by 5 bases, the J end by 4 bases, with 9 bases between. The CDR3 covers 13 residues.

Many counts were recorded for this clonotype. This rearrangement joins TRBV19 to TRBJ2-7; D not certain. Trimming stripped 2 bases from V and 5 bases from J, with 16 bases between. Germline V gene sequence: CDR1 LNHDA, CDR2 SQIVND (reference sequence). The CDR3 contains 15 residues. CDR3 region: CASSINGVSGDEQYF. For the CDR3, the DNA is TGTGCCAGTAGTATAAACGGTGTAAGTGGAGACGAGCAGTACTTC. Full variable domain (remainder filled in from reference TRBV19 and TRBJ2-7): DGGITQSPKYLFRKEGQNVTLSCEQNLNHDAMYWYRQDPGQGLRLIYYSQIVNDFQKGDIAEGYSVSREKKESFPLTVTSAQKNPTAFYLCASSINGVSGDEQYFGPGTRLTVT.

This clonotype has a single count. The chain is built from TRBV19 and TRBJ1-4; no clear D. Trimming removed 3 bases at V and 8 bases at J, with 13 bases between. Germline lookup yields CDR1 LNHDA and CDR2 SQIVND (reference sequence). This CDR3 contains 14 residues. The CDR3 reads CASSIGWVSEKLFF. The CDR3 DNA is TGTGCCAGTAGTATCGGATGGGTGAGCGAAAAACTGTTTTTT.

A note on this clonotype: With a much larger clone just one base away, this may be a read error. The chain uses TRBV20-1 and TRBJ2-1, with D unresolved. Trimming pared 1 base from V and 6 bases from J, leaving 25 bases between. Germline-derived CDR1 and CDR2 are DFQATT and SNEGSKA (reference sequence). The CDR3 is 18 amino acids. The CDR3 loop is CSARGVFVATQQGNEQFF. CDR3 DNA sequence: TGCAGTGCTAGAGGGGTATTCGTCGCCACTCAACAAGGCAATGAGCAGTTCTTC.

This clonotype was recorded many times. The CDR3 region is CASKGEINYGYTF. As DNA, the CDR3 is TGTGCCAGCAAAGGAGAAATTAACTATGGCTACACCTTC. V is TRBV7-9 and J is TRBJ1-2, with unresolved D. The length of the CDR3 is 13 residues. Per the germline V gene, CDR1 is SEHNR and CDR2 is FQNEAQ (reference sequence). Trimming removed 7 bases from V and 1 base from J, with 10 bases in between.

Many counts were recorded for this clonotype. V is TRBV3-1 and J is TRBJ2-3; 10 positions agree with TRBD2. CDR3 length: 15 amino acids. Germline CDR1 and CDR2: LGHDT and YNNKEL (reference sequence). The V gene end was trimmed by 0 bases and the J gene end by 5 bases; junction bases not matched to a gene: 2. The chain's CDR3 is CASSQDPSGRDTQYF. The CDR3 DNA is TGTGCCAGCAGCCAAGATCCTAGCGGGAGAGATACGCAGTATTTT.